This is a list of T cell receptor beta chains from one sample in a study of T-cell reconstitution after alpha-beta-depleted transplantation in children. MiXCR, run by TCRdb on the PCR reads, gives a single entry per CDR3 protein. The table shows about 590,000 distinct CDR3 sequences, with 10% to 15% occurring only once. The sample here was PBMCs, mostly from graft donor cells, taken 360 days after TCRalphabeta/CD19-depleted stem cell transplant. The receptors come from a male patient younger than 18 who had a stem cell transplant for acute myeloid leukemia, so the T cells may come from the graft donor. The conserved cysteine and the conserved F or W are not part of the CDR3 here. The D gene is left open where the match is weak.

D gene,J gene,CDR3 length,V gene,CDR3 protein
-,TRBJ2-2,15,TRBV15,ATSRDLTGRVTGELF
TRBD1,TRBJ1-1,13,TRBV20-1,SARGDRGPNTEAF
TRBD1,TRBJ2-2,16,TRBV9,ASSVDPHGTGGTGELF
-,TRBJ2-7,13,TRBV11-2,ASSTSTGAPNEQY
TRBD2,TRBJ2-3,15,TRBV4-2,ASSQDPSGSSTDTQY
-,TRBJ2-7,12,TRBV28,ASRRSWETYEQY
-,TRBJ2-5,11,TRBV20-1,SAFIRYQETQY
-,TRBJ1-6,12,TRBV6-2/TRBV6-3,ASSYAQGSSPLH
TRBD1,TRBJ2-1,13,TRBV7-7,ASSLGTGAFNEQF
-,TRBJ1-6,12,TRBV7-9,ASSTKGDFKTLH
TRBD2,TRBJ2-5,13,TRBV20-1,SARKIAGGRETQY
TRBD2,TRBJ2-2,14,TRBV20-1,SARVGLAVNTGELF
-,TRBJ2-3,14,TRBV29-1,SVEEGRLSSTDTQY
TRBD2,TRBJ2-1,14,TRBV7-6,ASSSTGGSSYNEQF
-,TRBJ2-1,14,TRBV19,ASLGSRGGTGNEQF
TRBD2,TRBJ2-7,13,TRBV20-1,SARDFSGASYEQY
-,TRBJ2-2,9,TRBV5-6,ASSGQGELF
-,TRBJ1-3,18,TRBV12-3/TRBV12-4,ASSPLRGFNRASSGNTIY
TRBD2,TRBJ2-1,14,TRBV6-5,ASSYSPWEGMHEQF
-,TRBJ2-1,13,TRBV28,ASSLRTVSYNEQF
TRBD1,TRBJ2-7,12,TRBV28,ASSFRTGSYEQY
TRBD2,TRBJ2-2,11,TRBV6-2/TRBV6-3,ASSYWGLGELF
TRBD2,TRBJ2-1,12,TRBV29-1,SAPLAGGAYEQF
-,TRBJ2-1,11,TRBV29-1,SVEVGRDNEQF
TRBD1,TRBJ1-2,11,TRBV20-1,SARDSKTGTYT
-,TRBJ2-2,12,TRBV13,ASRTGTSTGELF
-,TRBJ2-1,7,TRBV20-1,SARASDF
TRBD2,TRBJ2-5,12,TRBV28,ASTQAREGETQY
-,TRBJ1-4,12,TRBV6-1,ASRGNIRDEKLF
-,TRBJ2-7,13,TRBV5-1,ASSLGRGQSYEQY
-,TRBJ1-5,14,TRBV20-1,SARVDTGWNNQPQH
-,TRBJ2-1,11,TRBV11-3,ASSLDLYNEQF
TRBD1,TRBJ2-1,14,TRBV7-3,ASSRRPGTEYNEQF
TRBD2,TRBJ2-1,13,TRBV4-2,ASSPRGLGHNEQF
TRBD2,TRBJ2-7,12,TRBV7-2,ASSHSGRLYEQY
TRBD1,TRBJ2-3,14,TRBV5-1,ASSPPDRASTDTQY
-,TRBJ2-5,12,TRBV3-1,ASSLRTAQETQY
TRBD2,TRBJ2-5,12,TRBV4-2,ASSQAERGETQY
-,TRBJ2-4,12,TRBV12-3/TRBV12-4,ASSWRPSRDIQY
TRBD2,TRBJ2-1,12,TRBV6-2/TRBV6-3,ASSFAGTRNEQF
-,TRBJ2-1,10,TRBV27,ASSRPGSGLV
TRBD2,TRBJ2-3,16,TRBV6-2/TRBV6-3,ASSYGGGRTSSTDTQY
TRBD2,TRBJ2-7,14,TRBV7-9,ASSLAGGLSSYEQY